What follows are 22 T cell receptor beta chains derived from one specimen sequenced in a study of blood T cells in healthy people across ages. A second PCR, run for about 6 to 11 cycles, used a sample-barcoded 5' primer plus a J-beta primer mix. MiXCR was run by TCRdb on the 5' RACE reads, yielding one entry per CDR3 protein. Of some 1.4 million distinct CDR3 sequences listed, roughly 40% are singletons. Material: blood. The receptor source for this set is a woman under 30 in good health.

The chain recombines TRBV20-1 with TRBJ1-2; 10 bases align to TRBD1. Germline CDR1 reads DFQATT; CDR2 reads SNEGSKA (reference sequence). This CDR3 contains 15 residues. V was pared by 5 bases and J by 6 bases, with 12 bases of the junction left unmatched. As DNA, the CDR3 is TGCAGTGCTGGATTCCGGGACAGGGGAACCGATGGCTACACCTTC. Translated: CSAGFRDRGTDGYTF.

As for this clonotype: At one end, the junction sequence differs from germline, possibly due to a read error. J is TRBJ1-2 and V is TRBV27; a weak D match, TRBD1 (5 bases). Germline-derived CDR1 and CDR2 are MNHEY and SMNVEV (reference sequence). The CDR3 extends over 14 amino acids. The DNA of the CDR3 is TGTACCAGCAGTTTCCTGGCAGGGAACTATGGCTACACCTTC. Its translation is CTSSFLAGNYGYTF.

This chain uses TRBV20-1 with TRBJ2-1; 10 nucleotides line up with TRBD1. J gave up 7 bases and V 6 bases, and 9 bases lay outside the gene matches. Germline CDR1 and CDR2: DFQATT and SNEGSKA (reference sequence). The length of the CDR3 is 14 residues. CDR3 in amino acids: CSAIDRGPRNEQFF. In DNA, the CDR3 is TGCAGTGCCATCGACAGGGGGCCTAGGAATGAGCAGTTCTTC.

The chain recombines TRBV28 with TRBJ1-2; D is uncertain. The length of the CDR3 is 15 residues. The ends were cut back, 5 bases at V and 5 bases at J, with 18 bases in the middle. The germline V gene encodes CDR1 MDHEN and CDR2 SYDVKM. The CDR3 spells CASSPLSEGGYGYTF. DNA for the CDR3: TGTGCCAGCAGTCCTCTTAGCGAGGGAGGTTATGGCTACACCTTC.

This clonotype appeared a few times. This chain joins TRBV6-1 and TRBJ1-2; 8 bases are shared with TRBD1. The germline CDR1 and CDR2 sequences are MNHNS and SASEGT. CDR3 length: 13 residues. Trimming cost V 9 bases and J 4 bases; bases outside gene matches: 7. The CDR3 sequence is CASRQGTSYGYTF. The CDR3 DNA reads as TGTGCCAGTAGACAGGGGACCTCCTATGGCTACACCTTC.

This clonotype occurred once. The chain couples TRBV29-1 to TRBJ1-4; maybe TRBD1 (5 bases). The CDR3 spans 13 residues. Germline lookup yields CDR1 SQVTM and CDR2 ANQGSEA. Trimming cost V 4 bases and J 4 bases, with 10 bases left between them. DNA for the CDR3: TGCAGCGTTGGAGGGACGGATAATGAAAAACTGTTTTTT. Its protein is CSVGGTDNEKLFF.

This chain connects TRBV7-9 to TRBJ2-3, with 11 bases lining up with TRBD1. The CDR3 sequence is 15 residues long. Germline CDR1 and CDR2: SEHNR and FQNEAQ (reference sequence). V shed 7 bases, J shed 4 bases, and the junction held 7 bases outside the gene matches. This CDR3 is CASTGQGQGADTQYF. The DNA for the CDR3 is TGTGCCAGCACCGGCCAGGGACAGGGGGCAGATACGCAGTATTTT.

This clonotype has just a few counts. V usage is TRBV20-1 and J usage is TRBJ1-1; D is possibly TRBD1 (5 bases). Germline V gives CDR1 DFQATT, CDR2 SNEGSKA (reference sequence). The CDR3 extends over 12 amino acids. V lost 3 bases and J 5 bases, leaving 10 bases between the germline ends. In DNA, the CDR3 is TGCAGTGCTAGGGGGCGCGGGACTGAAGCTTTCTTT. Translated: CSARGRGTEAFF.

The chain carries TRBV5-1 and TRBJ2-3; D tentatively reads TRBD1 or TRBD2 (5 bases each). Germline V CDR1 and CDR2: SGHRS, YFSETQ. The CDR3 runs to 16 residues. Trimming removed 0 bases at V and 0 bases at J, with 11 bases between. In DNA form, the CDR3 reads TGCGCCAGCAGCTTGGGGGACCTTGCTAGCACAGATACGCAGTATTTT. This sequence encodes CASSLGDLASTDTQYF. Full variable domain (missing parts from reference TRBV5-1 and TRBJ2-3): KAGVTQTPRYLIKTRGQQVTLSCSPISGHRSVSWYQQTPGQGLQFLFEYFSETQRNKGNFPGRFSGRQFSNSRSEMNVSTLELGDSALYLCASSLGDLASTDTQYFGPGTRLTVL.

At least ten counts were recorded for this clonotype. V usage is TRBV4-1 and J usage is TRBJ2-1; TRBD2 matches at 11 bases. The J segment lost 7 bases and the V segment lost 2 bases, leaving 7 bases of the junction unmatched. This CDR3 has 16 amino acids. Per the germline V gene, CDR1 is MGHRA and CDR2 is YSYEKL. The chain's CDR3 is CASSQFLPSGGNEQFF. The CDR3 region has the DNA TGCGCCAGCAGCCAATTTCTGCCTAGCGGGGGGAATGAGCAGTTCTTC.

Details on this clonotype: At one of its ends the junction is not consistent with the germline gene, which may arise from a read error. The V call is TRBV7-9, the J call TRBJ1-4; no clear D gene. The germline V gene encodes CDR1 SEHNR and CDR2 FQNEAQ (reference sequence). This CDR3 contains 12 residues. As DNA, the CDR3 is TGTGCCAGCATCTTAACTAATGAAAAACTGTTTTTT. Translating it yields CASILTNEKLFF.

Notes on this clonotype: A much larger clone lies a single base off, so this may be a read error. The chain joins TRBV20-1 to TRBJ2-4; 10 bases map to TRBD2. Trimming took 8 bases from V and 8 from J; bases not matched to a gene: 12. The CDR3 runs 14 residues. Germline CDR1 and CDR2: DFQATT and SNEGSKA (reference sequence). CDR3 loop: CSTPLAGGQDIQYF. CDR3 DNA sequence: TGCAGTACTCCCTTAGCGGGAGGTCAGGACATTCAGTACTTC.

This clonotype was seen a handful of times. The chain has TRBV20-1 and TRBJ2-3; 7 bases align to TRBD1. Germline CDR1 and CDR2: DFQATT and SNEGSKA (reference sequence). CDR3 length: 15 amino acids. Trimming took 0 bases from V and 4 from J; bases not matched to a gene: 7. DNA for the CDR3: TGCAGTGCTAGAGAGAGGCAGGGGGTTTCAGATACGCAGTATTTT. Protein sequence: CSARERQGVSDTQYF.

In the case of this clonotype: One junction end disagrees with the germline gene, perhaps due to a read error. The chain combines TRBV9 with TRBJ2-1; D gene unclear. The CDR3 is 15 residues long. CDR1 is SGDLS and CDR2 is YYNGEE in the germline V gene. The CDR3 DNA is TGTGCCAGCAGCGTAGCAGGAGCGTCCTGCAATGAGCAGTTCTTC. This encodes CASSVAGASCNEQFF.

There are many counts of this clonotype. J is TRBJ2-3 and V is TRBV20-1; D gene unclear. Trimming shortened V by 0 bases and J by 4 bases, and 2 bases separated the two germline ends. Looked up from germline, CDR1 is DFQATT and CDR2 is SNEGSKA (reference sequence). The CDR3 sequence is 11 residues long. CDR3 amino acids: CSAREADTQYF. The CDR3 region has the DNA TGCAGTGCTAGAGAAGCAGATACGCAGTATTTT.

CDR3 protein: CASSLRGGAGHYGYTF. CDR3 DNA sequence: TGTGCCAGCAGCTTAAGGGGGGGGGCCGGACACTATGGCTACACCTTC. The chain uses TRBV7-2 and TRBJ1-2; tentative D call: TRBD1 (6 bases). The CDR3 totals 16 residues. V was pared by 2 bases and J by 3 bases, with 16 bases between. CDR1 is SGHTA and CDR2 is FQGNSA in the germline V gene.

This clonotype was recorded at least ten times. V usage is TRBV10-3 and J usage is TRBJ2-5; D gene unclear. CDR3 size: 11 residues. Trimming took 3 bases from V and 4 from J, leaving 3 bases between them. Germline V gene lookup returns CDR1 ENHRY and CDR2 SYGVKD. The CDR3 protein is CAISDGETQYF. For the CDR3, the DNA is TGTGCCATCAGTGATGGAGAGACCCAGTACTTC.

This clonotype has more than one count but fewer than ten. The chain joins TRBV15 to TRBJ1-6, with unresolved D. Germline CDR1 is LNHNV and CDR2 is YYDKDF (reference sequence). V gave up 1 base and J gave up 6 bases, with 7 bases separating them. The CDR3 contains 14 residues. CDR3 loop: CATSRAKSNSPLHF. In DNA, the CDR3 is TGTGCCACCAGCAGAGCTAAGAGTAATTCACCCCTCCACTTT.

In this sample, this clonotype turned up a few times. The chain employs TRBV24-1 and TRBJ2-5, with D uncertain. The CDR3 is made up of 14 amino acids. The V gene lost 3 bases and the J gene lost 3 bases, with 10 bases spanning the gap. Germline loops: CDR1 KGHDR, CDR2 SFDVKD. The CDR3 loop reads CATSDSTVEETQYF. CDR3 sequence (DNA): TGTGCCACCAGTGATAGTACAGTGGAAGAGACCCAGTACTTC.

The chain links TRBV4-2 to TRBJ2-5; D unresolved. Deletions cut 0 bases from V and 6 bases from J, with 17 bases between. The CDR3 is 16 amino acids. The V gene's germline CDR1 is LGHNA and CDR2 YNFKEQ. The CDR3 reads CASSQDQGLPQKTQYF. CDR3 nucleotides: TGTGCCAGCAGCCAAGATCAAGGCCTACCCCAGAAGACCCAGTACTTC.

The rearrangement links TRBV6-1 to TRBJ1-2; 7 bases line up with TRBD1. This CDR3 contains 15 residues. The trim removed 2 bases at V and 2 bases at J, leaving 5 bases unmatched. Per germline, CDR1 MNHNS and CDR2 SASEGT. The CDR3, as DNA: TGTGCCAGCAGTGAAAGTCACAGGGGAAACTATGGCTACACCTTC. Translating gives CASSESHRGNYGYTF.

The rearrangement joins TRBV3-1 to TRBJ1-5; D unresolved. Germline-derived CDR1 and CDR2 are LGHDT and YNNKEL (reference sequence). There are 14 residues in the CDR3. V was shortened by 1 base and J by 5 bases, with 9 bases between the two germline ends. This CDR3 is CASSQGNTYQPQHF. CDR3 coding DNA: TGTGCCAGCAGCCAAGGGAACACCTATCAGCCCCAGCATTTT.